The entry below describes one TCR beta chain. Which antigen it targets is not known. Qualities for individual bases were not recorded, and no much larger clone is one base off. These data are taken from a study of blood T cells in healthy people across ages (dated by TCRdb to the mid-2010s). For context, the study as a whole: In model experiments, template switching captured roughly one uniquely barcoded TCR beta cDNA molecule for every two T cells. Using deep sequencing normalized with unique cDNA molecular identifiers, the study measured how TCR beta repertoire diversity changes with age. The donors were split into four age groups: young (average about 16 years), middle-aged (around 40), aged (roughly 68) and long-lived (under 85). To avoid experimental bias, donors of different ages were spread randomly across the sequencing lanes. Two additional independent replicas of 1 million unique cDNA reads from the same blood draw were analyzed for two donors (one aged 18 to 30 and one aged 80 or older). Overall study results and their limits: Bulk unsorted PBMC profiling prevented conclusive comparison of naive and antigen-experienced compartments. Donor CMV infection status was unknown, potentially confounding age-related changes in expanded clonotypes. A strong correlation was found between observed TCR beta diversity and the percentage of naive T cells measured by flow cytometry. As age increased, observed TCR beta diversity per million T cells dropped in a roughly linear way, and a significant reduction was already evident by age 40. Compared with the aged group, the long-lived group had more naive CD4+ T cells, fewer expanded clones and increased TCR diversity, a pattern suggesting age selection. Estimates of total diversity based on one million sequenced T cells were considered lower bounds and underestimates.

V loses 0 bases of germline sequence and J loses 4 bases, and the interval between the two ends is 10 bases. There are 14 amino acids in the CDR3, from cysteine to phenylalanine inclusive. Here the CDR3 DNA is all that survives: 42 bases in frame from base 1. The germline V gene specifies MNHEY as CDR1 and SVGAGI as CDR2. Donors were 30 to 45 systemically healthy Caucasian individuals from Russia aged roughly 6 to 100 years. Each donor gave ten milliliters of peripheral blood, collected into EDTA-treated Vacutainer tubes. Ficoll-Paque density-gradient centrifugation was used to isolate PBMCs, with at least 6.5 million obtained per sample. Total RNA, at least 6 micrograms per sample, was extracted from PBMCs with Trizol reagent. For every donor, an aliquot of PBMCs went through flow cytometry to measure the percentages of naive CD45RAhigh/CD27high T cells. Library method: 5' RACE. TCRdb records Illumina HiSeq 2500 as the sequencer. A second PCR of about 6 to 11 cycles was performed with a sample-barcoded 5' primer and a J-beta primer mix. Each TCR beta cDNA molecule received a unique molecular identifier from a template-switch 5' adaptor carrying 12 random nucleotides. Each sample yielded at least 3 million CDR3-containing paired-end reads. First-strand cDNA was synthesized from all RNA with the Mint cDNA synthesis kit, primed by a TRBC-specific oligonucleotide. Following uracil-DNA glycosylase treatment, a first 18-cycle PCR with universal primers M1SS and BC2_uni_R was performed on all cDNA. The paper's processing steps were these. Each sample was normalized by randomly selecting 1 million high-quality reads, each carrying a distinct molecular identifier. Instead of being binned into consensus sequences, reads that shared molecular identifiers were thrown out. MiTCR, with a Q25 quality threshold and the strictest error-elimination algorithm, was used for CDR3 identification, clonotype clustering and error correction. A nonparametric unseen species model with Euler transformation was used to estimate a lower bound on total TCR beta diversity. In-frame beta chains were kept once TCRdb had trimmed the public reads at Q25 with fastp and called clones with MiXCR. Rows matching on CDR3 protein sequence are summarized as one entry with the most common DNA and genes. Here the V and J calls rest on TCRdb's processing, not on the authors' analysis. Recorded for this sample are some 920,000 distinct CDR3 sequences; 51% of them occurred a single time. The ten largest make up around 21% of the sample.

The TCR was taken from a woman aged 55-69 years in good health. The sample taken for sequencing was blood. This sequence uses TRBV6-5 and TRBJ2-7; the D gene is unclear. At the DNA level, the sequence is TGTGCCAGCAGTTACTCGGGTTGGGCTTACGAGCAGTACTTC. It translates to CASSYSGWAYEQYF.